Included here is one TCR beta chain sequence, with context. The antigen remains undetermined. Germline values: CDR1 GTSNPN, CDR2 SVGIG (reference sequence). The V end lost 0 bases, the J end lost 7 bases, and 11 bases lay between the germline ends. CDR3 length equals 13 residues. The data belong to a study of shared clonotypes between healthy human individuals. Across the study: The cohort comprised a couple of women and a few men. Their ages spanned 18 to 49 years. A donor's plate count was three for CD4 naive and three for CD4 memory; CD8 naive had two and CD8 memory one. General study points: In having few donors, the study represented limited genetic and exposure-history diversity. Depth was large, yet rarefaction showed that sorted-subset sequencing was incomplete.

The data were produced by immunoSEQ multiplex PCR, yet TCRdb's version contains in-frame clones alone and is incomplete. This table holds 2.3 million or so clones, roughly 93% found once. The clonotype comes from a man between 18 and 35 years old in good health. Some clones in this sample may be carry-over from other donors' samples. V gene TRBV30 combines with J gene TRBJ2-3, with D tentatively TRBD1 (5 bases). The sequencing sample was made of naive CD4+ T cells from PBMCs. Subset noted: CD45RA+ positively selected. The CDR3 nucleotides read TGTGCCTGGAGTGTACAGGACGGTTATACGCAGTATTTT. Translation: CAWSVQDGYTQYF. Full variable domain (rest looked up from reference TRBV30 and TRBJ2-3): SQTIHQWPATLVQPVGSPLSLECTVEGTSNPNLYWYRQAAGRGLQLLFYSVGIGQISSEVPQNLSASRPQDRQFILSSKKLLLSDSGFYLCAWSVQDGYTQYFGPGTRLTVL.